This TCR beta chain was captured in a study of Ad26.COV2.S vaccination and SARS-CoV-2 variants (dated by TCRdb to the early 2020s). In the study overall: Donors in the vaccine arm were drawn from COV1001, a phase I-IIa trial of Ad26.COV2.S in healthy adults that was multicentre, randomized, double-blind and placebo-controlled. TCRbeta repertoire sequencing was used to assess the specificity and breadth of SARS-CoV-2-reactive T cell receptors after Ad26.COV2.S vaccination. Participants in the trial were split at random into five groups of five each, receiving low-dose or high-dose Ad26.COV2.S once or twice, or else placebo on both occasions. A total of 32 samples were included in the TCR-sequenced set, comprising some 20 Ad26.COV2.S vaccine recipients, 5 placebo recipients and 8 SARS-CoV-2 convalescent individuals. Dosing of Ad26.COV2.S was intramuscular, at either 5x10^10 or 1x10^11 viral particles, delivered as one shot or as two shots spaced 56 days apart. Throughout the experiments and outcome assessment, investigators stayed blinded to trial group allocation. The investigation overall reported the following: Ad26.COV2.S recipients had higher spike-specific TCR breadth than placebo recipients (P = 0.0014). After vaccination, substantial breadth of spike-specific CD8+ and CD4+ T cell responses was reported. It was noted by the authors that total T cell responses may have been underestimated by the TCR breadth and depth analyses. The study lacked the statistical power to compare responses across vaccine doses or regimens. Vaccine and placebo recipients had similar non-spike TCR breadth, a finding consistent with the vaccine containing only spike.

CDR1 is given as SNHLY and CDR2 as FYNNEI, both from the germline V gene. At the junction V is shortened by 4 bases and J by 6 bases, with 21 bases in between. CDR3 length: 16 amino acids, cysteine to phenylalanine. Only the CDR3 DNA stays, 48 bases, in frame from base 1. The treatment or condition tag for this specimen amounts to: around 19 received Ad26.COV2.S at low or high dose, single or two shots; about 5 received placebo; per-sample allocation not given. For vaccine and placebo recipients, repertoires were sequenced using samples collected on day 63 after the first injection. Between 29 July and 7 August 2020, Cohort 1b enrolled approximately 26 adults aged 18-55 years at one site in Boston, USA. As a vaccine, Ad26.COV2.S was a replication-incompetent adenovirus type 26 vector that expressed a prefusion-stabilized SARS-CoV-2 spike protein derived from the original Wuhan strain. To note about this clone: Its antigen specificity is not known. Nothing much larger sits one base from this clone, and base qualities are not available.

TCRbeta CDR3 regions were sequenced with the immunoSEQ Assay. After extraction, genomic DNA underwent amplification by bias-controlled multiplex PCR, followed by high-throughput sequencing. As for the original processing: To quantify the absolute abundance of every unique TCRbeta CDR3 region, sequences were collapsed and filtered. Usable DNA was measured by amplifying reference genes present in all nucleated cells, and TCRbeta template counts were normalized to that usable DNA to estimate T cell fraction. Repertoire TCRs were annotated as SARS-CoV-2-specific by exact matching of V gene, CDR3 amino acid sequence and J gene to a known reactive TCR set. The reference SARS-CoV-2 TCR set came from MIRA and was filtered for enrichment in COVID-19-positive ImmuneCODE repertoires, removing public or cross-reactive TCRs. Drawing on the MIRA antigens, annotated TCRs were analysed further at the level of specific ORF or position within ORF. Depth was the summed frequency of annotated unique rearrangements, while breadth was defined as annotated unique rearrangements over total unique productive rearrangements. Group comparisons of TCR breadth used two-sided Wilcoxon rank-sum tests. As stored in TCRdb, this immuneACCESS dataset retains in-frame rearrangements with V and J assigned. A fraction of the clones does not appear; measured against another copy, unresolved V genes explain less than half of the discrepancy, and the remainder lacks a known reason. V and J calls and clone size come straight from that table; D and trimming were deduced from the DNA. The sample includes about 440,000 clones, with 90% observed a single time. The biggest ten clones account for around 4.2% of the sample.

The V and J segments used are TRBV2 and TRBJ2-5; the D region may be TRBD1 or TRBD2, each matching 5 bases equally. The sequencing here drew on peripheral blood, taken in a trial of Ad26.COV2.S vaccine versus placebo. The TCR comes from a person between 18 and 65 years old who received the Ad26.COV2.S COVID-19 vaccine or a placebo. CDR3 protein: CASSVGLAGGFQTQYF. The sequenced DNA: TGTGCCAGCAGTGTCGGCTTGGCTGGGGGATTTCAGACCCAGTACTTC. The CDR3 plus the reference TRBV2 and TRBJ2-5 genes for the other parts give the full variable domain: EPEVTQTPSHQVTQMGQEVILRCVPISNHLYFYWYRQILGQKVEFLVSFYNNEISEKSEIFDDQFSVERPDGSNFTLKIRSTKLEDSAMYFCASSVGLAGGFQTQYFGPGTRLLVL.